This T cell receptor (beta chain) appears in the sequencing data of a study of CD8 T cells in ankylosing spondylitis. Study-wide findings and caveats: Certain motif variants had earlier appeared in reactive arthritis synovial fluid and blood. In ankylosing spondylitis blood, a motif of roughly eight highly homologous TCR beta variants appeared characteristic.

As to this clonotype: Its cognate antigen is unknown. One base away lies a much larger clone, so this may be a sequencing read error.

V lost 3 bases to trimming and J lost 9 bases, with 12 bases between them. Germline lookup yields CDR1 SGHTA and CDR2 FQGNSA. CDR3 size: 13 residues. TCRdb recomputed calls from the 5' RACE reads with MiXCR, one row per CDR3 protein. Of approximately 140,000 distinct CDR3 sequences detected, 7% to 9% appear once; the ten largest clones hold approximately 7%. The source is a male donor with ankylosing spondylitis. Sequencing was carried out using synovial fluid, either unsorted or a sorted T cell fraction (not recorded which). The chain recombines TRBV7-2 with TRBJ1-3, with D possibly TRBD1 on 6 matching bases. The chain's CDR3 is CASSLGKGGTIYF. In nucleotides, the CDR3 is TGTGCCAGCAGCTTGGGAAAGGGGGGCACCATATATTTT.